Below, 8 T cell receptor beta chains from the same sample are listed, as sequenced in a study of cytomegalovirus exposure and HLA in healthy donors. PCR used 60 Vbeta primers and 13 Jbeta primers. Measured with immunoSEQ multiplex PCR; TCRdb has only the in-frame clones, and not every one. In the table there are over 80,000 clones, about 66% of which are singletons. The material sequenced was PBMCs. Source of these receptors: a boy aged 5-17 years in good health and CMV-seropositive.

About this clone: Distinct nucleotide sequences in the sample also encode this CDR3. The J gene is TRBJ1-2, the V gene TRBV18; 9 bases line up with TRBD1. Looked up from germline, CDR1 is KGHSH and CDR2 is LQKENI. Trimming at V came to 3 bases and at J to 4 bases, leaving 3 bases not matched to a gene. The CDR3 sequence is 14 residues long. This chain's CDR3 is CASSPGQGLYGYTF. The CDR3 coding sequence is TGTGCCAGCTCACCCGGACAGGGGCTCTATGGCTACACCTTC. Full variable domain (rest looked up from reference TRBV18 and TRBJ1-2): NAGVMQNPRHLVRRRGQEARLRCSPMKGHSHVYWYRQLPEEGLKFMVYLQKENIIDESGMPKERFSAEFPKEGPSILRIQQVVRGDSAAYFCASSPGQGLYGYTFGSGTRLTVV.

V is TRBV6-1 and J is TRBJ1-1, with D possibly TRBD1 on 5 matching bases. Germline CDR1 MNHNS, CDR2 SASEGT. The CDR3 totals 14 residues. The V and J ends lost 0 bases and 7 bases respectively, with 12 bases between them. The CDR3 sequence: CASSEAPRGVEAFF. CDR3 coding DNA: TGTGCCAGCAGTGAAGCCCCCCGGGGGGTTGAAGCTTTCTTT.

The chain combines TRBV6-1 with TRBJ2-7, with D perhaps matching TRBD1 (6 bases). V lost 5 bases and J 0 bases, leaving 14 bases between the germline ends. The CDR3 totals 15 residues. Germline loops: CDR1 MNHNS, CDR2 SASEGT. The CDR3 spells CASSPFRTASYEQYF. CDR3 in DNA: TGTGCCAGCAGTCCCTTTAGGACAGCCTCCTACGAGCAGTACTTC.

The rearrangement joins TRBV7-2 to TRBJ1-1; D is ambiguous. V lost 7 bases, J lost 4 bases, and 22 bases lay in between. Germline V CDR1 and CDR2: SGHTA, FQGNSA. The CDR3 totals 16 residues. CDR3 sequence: CASTQQFGGMGTEAFF. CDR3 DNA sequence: TGTGCCAGCACCCAACAATTCGGCGGGATGGGCACTGAAGCTTTCTTT.

CDR3 sequence: CASSLTPLGAGVGGDTQYF. The CDR3 DNA follows: TGTGCCAGCAGCTTAACGCCCCTCGGAGCGGGGGTTGGTGGAGATACGCAGTATTTT. The J gene is TRBJ2-3, the V gene TRBV7-3; 8 positions agree with TRBD2. CDR1 is SGHTA, CDR2 FQGTGA, per germline. This CDR3 has 19 amino acids. V was clipped by 0 bases and J by 5 bases; unmatched bases: 16.

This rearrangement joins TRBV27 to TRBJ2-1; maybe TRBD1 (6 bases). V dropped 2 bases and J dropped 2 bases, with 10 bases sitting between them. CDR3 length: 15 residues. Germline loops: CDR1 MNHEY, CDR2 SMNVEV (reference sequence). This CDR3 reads CASSLGDKPYNEQFF. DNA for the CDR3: TGTGCCAGCAGTTTAGGGGACAAACCCTACAATGAGCAGTTCTTC.

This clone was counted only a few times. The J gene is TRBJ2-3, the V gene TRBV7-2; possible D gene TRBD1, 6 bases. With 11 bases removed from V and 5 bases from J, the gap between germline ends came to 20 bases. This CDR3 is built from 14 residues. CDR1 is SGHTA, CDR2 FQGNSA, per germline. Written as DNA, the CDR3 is TGTGCCGGCTCAATTACAGGGATGGGAGATACGCAGTATTTT. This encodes CAGSITGMGDTQYF.

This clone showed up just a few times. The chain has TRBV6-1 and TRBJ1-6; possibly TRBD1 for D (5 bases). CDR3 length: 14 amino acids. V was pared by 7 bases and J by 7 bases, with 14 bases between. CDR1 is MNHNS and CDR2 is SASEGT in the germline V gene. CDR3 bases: TGTGCCAGCATCGGAATTGGGGGGAATTCACCCCTCCACTTT. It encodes CASIGIGGNSPLHF.